The entry below describes one T cell receptor beta chain. Antigen specificity is unknown. This record belongs to a study of quantifying T cell responses using KT2 cells. Study context: Reverse transcription used primers in the TCR alpha and beta constant regions. The second PCR ran as a qPCR until a predetermined fluorescence threshold was reached. Broader study findings: Even the lowest spike-in, about one KT2 cell per 100,000 PBMC, yielded detectable KT2 sequences.

An oligo carrying a UMI was ligated to the cDNA 3' end. An equimolar mix of RC1.1 and RC1.2 primed the beta chain across TRBC1 and TRBC2. TCRdb fed the UMI-ligation and nested PCR reads into MiXCR, producing one record per CDR3 protein. The repertoire holds 45,000 to 65,000 distinct CDR3 sequences, with roughly an eighth as singletons. The sample is PBMC spiked with counted cells of clone KT2. J was trimmed by 0 bases and V by 3 bases; bases with no gene match: 5. CDR3 size: 17 residues. CDR1 is SGHDN, CDR2 FVKESK, per germline. The TCR originated in a human donor. Sequenced sample: PBMCs spiked with cells of the T cell clone KT2. The gene calls are TRBV14 and TRBJ2-1; 10 bases map to TRBD2. This CDR3 is CASSHLAGAASYNEQFF. The CDR3 coding sequence is TGTGCCAGCAGCCACCTAGCGGGGGCCGCCTCCTACAATGAGCAGTTCTTC.